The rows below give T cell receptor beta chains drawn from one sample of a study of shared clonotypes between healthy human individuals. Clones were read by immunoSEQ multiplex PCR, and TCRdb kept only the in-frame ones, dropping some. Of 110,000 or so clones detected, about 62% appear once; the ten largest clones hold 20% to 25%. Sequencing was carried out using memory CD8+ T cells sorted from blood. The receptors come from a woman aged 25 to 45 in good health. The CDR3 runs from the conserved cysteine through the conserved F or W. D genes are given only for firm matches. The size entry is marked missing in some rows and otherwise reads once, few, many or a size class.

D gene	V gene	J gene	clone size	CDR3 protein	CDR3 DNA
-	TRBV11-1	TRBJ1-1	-	CASSRGNTEAFF	TGTGCCAGCAGCCGGGGCAACACTGAAGCTTTCTTT
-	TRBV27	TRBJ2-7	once	CASSPDSNYEQYF	TGTGCCAGCAGCCCGGACTCAAACTACGAGCAGTACTTC
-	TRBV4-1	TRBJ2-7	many	CASSQETGNPSYEQYF	TGCGCCAGCAGCCAAGAAACAGGAAACCCGTCCTACGAGCAGTACTTC
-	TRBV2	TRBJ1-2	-	CASRRDWDGYTF	TGTGCCAGCAGGAGGGATTGGGATGGCTACACCTTC
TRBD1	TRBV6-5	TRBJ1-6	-	CASSVGQENSPLHF	TGTGCCAGCAGTGTCGGACAGGAGAATTCACCCCTCCACTTT
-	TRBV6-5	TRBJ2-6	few	CASSYSPPDGANVLTF	TGTGCCAGCAGTTACTCACCGCCTGATGGGGCCAACGTCCTGACTTTC
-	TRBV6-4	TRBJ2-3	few	CASSDGGEADTQYF	TGTGCCAGCAGTGACGGAGGGGAAGCAGATACGCAGTATTTT
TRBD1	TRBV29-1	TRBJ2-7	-	CSVSGGSYEQYF	TGCAGCGTTTCAGGGGGCTCCTACGAGCAGTACTTC
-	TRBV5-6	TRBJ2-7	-	CASSSGTFYEQYF	TGTGCCAGCAGCTCCGGGACCTTCTACGAGCAGTACTTC
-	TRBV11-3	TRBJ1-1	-	CASSFQENTEAFF	TGTGCCAGCAGCTTCCAGGAGAACACTGAAGCTTTCTTT
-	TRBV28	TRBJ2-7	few	CASGHRYEQYF	TGTGCCAGCGGCCACAGGTACGAGCAGTACTTC
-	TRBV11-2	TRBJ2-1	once	CASSHPDYNEQFF	TGTGCCAGCAGCCACCCGGACTACAATGAGCAGTTCTTC
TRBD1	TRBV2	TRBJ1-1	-	CASRRQGPNTEAFF	TGTGCCAGCAGAAGACAGGGGCCGAACACTGAAGCTTTCTTT
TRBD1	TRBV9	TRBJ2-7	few	CASSVGGDSYYEQYF	TGTGCCAGCAGCGTAGGAGGGGACAGTTACTACGAGCAGTACTTC
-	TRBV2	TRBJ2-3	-	CASEGAGTQYF	TGTGCCAGCGAAGGGGCGGGTACGCAGTATTTT
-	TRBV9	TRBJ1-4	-	CASSPTTRINEKLFF	TGTGCCAGCAGCCCAACAACAAGGATTAATGAAAAACTGTTTTTT
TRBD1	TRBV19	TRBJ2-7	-	CASRKGGLYEQYF	TGTGCCAGTAGAAAAGGGGGCTTGTACGAGCAGTACTTC